Below are 10 T cell receptor beta chains sequenced from a single sample in a study of CD8+ T cells in alopecia areata. Treatment specified: oral pan-JAK inhibitor, 5-10 mg twice daily. After isolation, RNA underwent reverse transcription to generate cDNA as the sequencing template. Method: immunoSEQ multiplex PCR; TCRdb's copy keeps in-frame clones and lacks some. The table shows about 210,000 clones, with under 75% occurring only once. The sample here was CD4+ T cells sorted from blood, taken at week 4, from a patient treated with tofacitinib. All receptors come from a human donor with alopecia areata.

This clone was seen once. The gene calls are TRBV5-1 and TRBJ1-2; D is possibly TRBD1 (5 bases). V was pared by 4 bases and J by 4 bases, with 17 bases between. In germline, CDR1 is SGHRS, CDR2 YFSETQ. The CDR3 runs 15 residues. The CDR3 nucleotides read TGCGCCAGCAGCCACCCTAGTGGGGCAGGCTATGGCTACACCTTC. Its protein is CASSHPSGAGYGYTF.

This clone was recorded once. A read error is likely here: a far larger clone is one base away. Other nucleotide sequences from this sample produce the same CDR3. The chain links TRBV30 to TRBJ1-5; tentative D call: TRBD1 (5 bases). V gave up 1 base and J gave up 4 bases, with 8 bases separating them. The CDR3 contains 13 residues. Germline-derived CDR1 and CDR2 are GTSNPN and SVGIG (reference sequence). The CDR3 protein is CAWSGGDNQPQHF. For the CDR3, the DNA is TGTGCCTGGAGTGGAGGGGATAATCAGCCCCAGCATTTT.

This clone was observed a few times. V usage is TRBV29-1 and J usage is TRBJ2-1; TRBD1 agrees at 8 bases. CDR1 is SQVTM and CDR2 is ANQGSEA in the germline V gene. The length of the CDR3 is 14 residues. J was trimmed by 5 bases and V by 5 bases; bases with no gene match: 8. The CDR3: CSVQDRVSDNEQFF. The CDR3 DNA reads as TGCAGCGTTCAGGACAGGGTTTCGGACAATGAGCAGTTCTTC.

V is TRBV2 and J is TRBJ2-3; 11 bases are a match to TRBD1. V lost 5 bases and J lost 7; bases outside the gene matches: 8. The CDR3 sequence is 15 residues long. In germline, CDR1 is SNHLY, CDR2 FYNNEI. CDR3 DNA sequence: TGTGCCAGCAGTCCGAGGGGACAGGGGGAATATACGCAGTATTTT. It yields the protein CASSPRGQGEYTQYF.

This clone was recorded a few times. The V call is TRBV19, the J call TRBJ1-1, with D hard to call. This CDR3 has 10 residues. Germline CDR1 LNHDA, CDR2 SQIVND (reference sequence). V lost 6 bases and J lost 5, with 4 bases in between. This CDR3 reads CASRQTEAFF. The CDR3 nucleotides read TGTGCCAGTAGACAGACTGAAGCTTTCTTT.

The chain links TRBV7-2 to TRBJ2-6; 7 bases line up with TRBD2. Germline values: CDR1 SGHTA, CDR2 FQGNSA. Trimming cost V 3 bases and J 2 bases; bases outside gene matches: 4. This CDR3 contains 16 residues. CDR3 DNA sequence: TGTGCCAGCAGCTTCCCCGCGGGGGCTGGGGCCAACGTCCTGACTTTC. Its protein product is CASSFPAGAGANVLTF.

The rearrangement uses TRBV5-1 and TRBJ2-1; 10 bases align to TRBD1. CDR1 and CDR2 (germline): SGHRS, YFSETQ. The CDR3 runs to 14 residues. Trimming cost V 4 bases and J 8 bases; bases outside gene matches: 6. The CDR3 DNA follows: TGCGCCAGCAGCGGGGGACAGGGGCTTGATGAGCAGTTCTTC. Its protein product is CASSGGQGLDEQFF.

The count of this clone is one. The genes are TRBV7-2 and TRBJ1-2, with D possibly TRBD1 on 5 matching bases. V dropped 5 bases and J dropped 5 bases, with 15 bases sitting between them. This CDR3 contains 14 residues. Germline V gene sequence: CDR1 SGHTA, CDR2 FQGNSA. The CDR3 is CASSEPGRSYGYTF. The CDR3 DNA reads TGTGCCAGCAGCGAACCGGGACGGTCATATGGCTACACCTTC.

The chain joins TRBV27 to TRBJ1-5; the D gene is possibly TRBD1 (5 bases). The CDR3 consists of 13 residues. The V and J ends lost 5 bases and 3 bases respectively, with 8 bases between them. CDR1 and CDR2 (germline): MNHEY, SMNVEV (reference sequence). CDR3 nucleotide sequence: TGTGCCAGCAGTCCCAGGGACAATCAGCCCCAGCATTTT. Translating it yields CASSPRDNQPQHF.

The V call is TRBV30, the J call TRBJ1-1, with TRBD1 identical over 9 bases. The V gene end was trimmed by 8 bases and the J gene end by 8 bases; junction bases not matched to a gene: 12. The V gene's germline CDR1 is GTSNPN and CDR2 SVGIG (reference sequence). This CDR3 comprises 13 residues. DNA of the CDR3: TGTGCCGGACTACGGGACAGGGACATCGAAGCTTTCTTT. Amino acid sequence: CAGLRDRDIEAFF.